This TCR beta chain was identified during a study of blood T cell repertoires in COVID-19. Study overall: COVID-19 samples, acute and convalescent, were from the United States, Italy and Spain.

The CDR3 runs 13 residues. CDR1 is MNHEY and CDR2 is SVGAGI in the germline V gene. The V and J ends lost 7 bases and 1 base respectively, with 8 bases between them. Authors' analysis steps: By means of reference gene primer amplification, nucleated cell counts were estimated. The data were produced by immunoSEQ multiplex PCR, yet TCRdb's version contains in-frame clones alone and is incomplete. V and J calls and clone size are copied from that table; D and trimming were computed from the DNA. The data contain over 120,000 clones, roughly 80% of them singletons. The sample taken for sequencing was peripheral blood. The TCR originated in a woman aged 80 or over with acute or convalescent COVID-19. The chain links TRBV6-5 to TRBJ1-3; D is unclear. The CDR3 DNA sequence: TGTGCCAGCACTTGGAGTTCTGGAAACACCATATATTTT. This translates into CASTWSSGNTIYF.